This T cell receptor beta chain is from a study of blood T cell repertoires in COVID-19 (dated by TCRdb to the early 2020s). Describing the broader study: Samples from collaborators originated in the United States, Italy and Spain and spanned both the acute and convalescent phases of COVID-19. Samples came from the ongoing ImmuneRACE study (first 160 participants) plus 1,254 subjects from 6 global collaborators. The material from the prospective study consisted of cDNA or gDNA derived from T cells, B-cell-depleted T cells, or PBMCs. A freely available public database, intended as a resource for researchers studying the immune response to SARS-CoV-2, is where the repertoires were released. Sample metadata almost always included a de-identified subject ID, COVID-19 status, age in years and sex. Subjects who had been exposed to COVID-19, were actively infected with it, or had recovered from it provided the deeply sampled blood TCRbeta repertoires that made up the dataset. HLA class I and class II types, where available, came from metadata supplied by the sample provider rather than from assay-based typing. On the study overall, not on this receptor specifically: Clinical and demographic metadata were provided uncurated, with the amount varying by source and participant.

The collaborating institutions used their own protocols to collect whole blood in K2EDTA tubes. For TCRbeta analysis, collaborators shipped samples as frozen whole blood, isolated PBMCs, or DNA extracted from either of those sample types. TCRbeta CDR3 regions were amplified from genomic DNA using the immunoSEQ Assay, a bias-controlled multiplex PCR. Per the source publication's procedure: The number of nucleated cells in each sample was estimated from the amplification of reference gene primers within the assay. To quantify the absolute abundance of each unique TCRbeta CDR3 rearrangement, sequence reads were collapsed and filtered. For each sample, productive Simpson clonality was calculated as the square root of Simpson's diversity index across productive rearrangements. TCRdb holds this immuneACCESS table with in-frame rearrangements only. Some clones are missing; in checked studies, unresolved V genes explain under half, and the rest has no known cause. From that table come the V and J calls and clone size; the DNA was used to work out D and trimming. This sample comprises around 300,000 clones, around nine tenths of them detected only once. 4% of the sample is taken by the ten largest.

The trim is 2 bases for V and 8 bases for J, with a gap of 13 bases between the germline ends. The germline V gene specifies LGHNA as CDR1 and YSLEER as CDR2. Spanning cysteine to phenylalanine, the CDR3 consists of 15 amino acids. CDR3 DNA only is kept here, 45 bases in frame from base 1. As to this clone: Its cognate antigen has yet to be identified. No base quality values were provided; no much bigger clone lies one nucleotide off.

The sequence was collected from a woman between 45 and 60 years old with active or convalescent COVID-19. The sequenced sample was peripheral blood. This chain is built from TRBV4-3 and TRBJ1-6; a weak D assignment points to TRBD1 (6 bases agree). Here is the DNA: TGCGCCAGCAGCCAACACGACAGGCTTGATTCACCCCTCCACTTT. The resulting protein is CASSQHDRLDSPLHF.